This T cell receptor beta chain was identified in a study of regulatory T cells in long-lasting Graves disease. Study-wide context: It was over 5 years of antithyroid drugs, with positive TSH receptor antibodies, that meant persistent Graves' disease.

The CDR3 covers 15 residues. V lost 0 bases, J lost 5 bases, and 16 bases lay in between. Germline V gene data show CDR1 as DFQATT and CDR2 as SNEGSKA (reference sequence). The authors built TCR beta libraries using iRepertoire HTBI primers and Arm-PCR of CDR3 regions. One entry per CDR3 protein, called by TCRdb with MiXCR from the multiplex PCR reads. The table lists about 400,000 distinct CDR3 sequences, about 20% of them singletons. This clonotype was detected many times. Time point indicated: persistent/refractory GD, antithyroid drugs over 5 years with positive TRAb. From RNA extracted from PBMCs, the TCR library was made.

This receptor was obtained from a female donor with Graves disease. This chain connects TRBV20-1 to TRBJ2-5; maybe TRBD2 (6 bases). The sample consisted of peripheral blood mononuclear cells (PBMCs), taken when the disease was refractory, from a patient treated with antithyroid drugs. The CDR3 DNA sequence: TGCAGTGCTAGAGATGATGGCGGAGGGGTGGAGACCCAGTACTTC. This sequence encodes CSARDDGGGVETQYF.